These T cell receptor beta chains were read from a single sample in a study of blood T cell repertoires in COVID-19. Measured with immunoSEQ multiplex PCR; TCRdb has only the in-frame clones, and not every one. The sample yields hundreds of thousands of clones, 89% seen once. Sequenced sample: peripheral blood. The origin of the receptors is a woman in her twenties or thirties with COVID-19, enrolled during active disease. Both conserved end residues are part of each CDR3. Each record gives: clone size, J gene, D gene, V gene, CDR3 DNA, CDR3 protein. A D gene is named only where the DNA matches it firmly. Clone size appears in some rows only: once, few, many, or a class for an expanded clone.

once,TRBJ2-5,TRBD2,TRBV11-3,TGTGCCAGCAGCACCTGGACTAGCGGGAGTTCCCAAGAGACCCAGTACTTC,CASSTWTSGSSQETQYF
.,TRBJ2-7,.,TRBV6-5,TGTGCCAGCACCAAATCCTGGGACTTCCCCTACGAGCAGTACTTC,CASTKSWDFPYEQYF
.,TRBJ2-2,TRBD2,TRBV7-7,TGTGCTAGCAGCTCCGGGACTAGCGGGAGCGACACCGGGGAGCTGTTTTTT,CASSSGTSGSDTGELFF
.,TRBJ2-4,TRBD2,TRBV7-9,TGTGCCAGCAGCCGAGCGACTAGCGGGAGAGGGAACATTCAGTACTTC,CASSRATSGRGNIQYF
.,TRBJ2-5,.,TRBV6-5,TGTGCCAGCAGCCGGTTGGAAGAGACCCAGTACTTC,CASSRLEETQYF
.,TRBJ1-6,.,TRBV19,TGTGCCAGTAGACGTGACAGCTCCTATAATTCACCCCTCCACTTT,CASRRDSSYNSPLHF
.,TRBJ2-1,.,TRBV4-2,TGTGCCAGCAGCCAAGATACGGGGACAAAGAATGAGCAGTTCTTC,CASSQDTGTKNEQFF
few,TRBJ1-4,TRBD1,TRBV18,TGTGCCAGCTCACTAACCGGGACAGGGAAGGTTGCAACTAATGAAAAACTGTTTTTT,CASSLTGTGKVATNEKLFF
.,TRBJ2-1,.,TRBV15,TGTGCCACCAGCAGGCCTAGCGTCTCCTACAATGAGCAGTTCTTC,CATSRPSVSYNEQFF
once,TRBJ2-2,.,TRBV25-1,TGTGCCAGCGGGACAACGAACACCGGGGAGCTGTTTTTT,CASGTTNTGELFF
.,TRBJ2-1,.,TRBV5-3,TGTGCCAGAAGCTTGGTATACAGAGAGTTCTTC,CARSLVYREFF
few,TRBJ2-1,.,TRBV4-2,TGTGCCAGCAGCCAAGATAAGGGGTACAATGAGCAGTTCTTC,CASSQDKGYNEQFF
.,TRBJ1-2,.,TRBV5-1,TGCGCCAGCAGCTTGGATGGGACATCCCCCGCGGCGTATGGCTACACCTTC,CASSLDGTSPAAYGYTF
.,TRBJ1-1,.,TRBV6-5,TGTGCCAGCAGTTACTCGTTCGGCTTGGAGGCTTTCTTT,CASSYSFGLEAFF
.,TRBJ2-7,TRBD1,TRBV3-1/TRBV3-2,TGTGCCAGCAGCCGCGCTAGACAGGGCCCTTACGAGCAGTACTTC,CASSRARQGPYEQYF
.,TRBJ1-1,TRBD1,TRBV24-1,TGTGCCACCAGTGGGACCGACAGGGCGAACACTGAAGCTTTCTTT,CATSGTDRANTEAFF
.,TRBJ2-2,.,TRBV4-3,TGCGCCAGCAGCCAATTGTCGAGGTACACCGGGGAGCTGTTTTTT,CASSQLSRYTGELFF
.,TRBJ2-3,.,TRBV6-2/TRBV6-3,TGTGCCAGCAGCCAACCGGGGTTCACAGATACGCAGTATTTT,CASSQPGFTDTQYF
.,TRBJ2-5,TRBD2,TRBV19,TGTGCCAGTTCATTCGGGGGGGAAGAGACCCAGTACTTC,CASSFGGEETQYF
once,TRBJ2-5,.,TRBV9,TGTGCCAGCAGCGTTCAGCCCGGGGGAGAGACCCAGTACTTC,CASSVQPGGETQYF
.,TRBJ2-5,TRBD2,TRBV2,TGTGCCACCTCTTCCGGGACTAGCGGGGGGCCATGGGAGACCCAGTACTTC,CATSSGTSGGPWETQYF
.,TRBJ1-1,TRBD1,TRBV3-1/TRBV3-2,TGTGCCACGAGTATACAGGGGAGCACTGAAGCTTTCTTT,CATSIQGSTEAFF
.,TRBJ2-7,TRBD1,TRBV7-2,TGTGCCAGCAGCTTAGGGGACAGGAGTTCCTACGAGCAGTACTTC,CASSLGDRSSYEQYF
.,TRBJ2-1,TRBD2,TRBV4-1,TGCGCCAGCAGCCACGGCCTGGGACTAGGAGGAGGGGGTGAGCAGTTCTTC,CASSHGLGLGGGGEQFF
.,TRBJ2-7,TRBD1,TRBV7-2,TGTGCCAGCAGCTTCAGGCAGGGGGCCTACGAGCAGTACTTC,CASSFRQGAYEQYF
.,TRBJ2-1,.,TRBV19,TGTGCCAGTAGTAATACAGGGGGGGCTGAGCAGTTCTTC,CASSNTGGAEQFF
.,TRBJ1-2,TRBD1,TRBV2,TGTGCCAGCAGTGAAGCAGGGACAGGGAATGGCTACACCTTC,CASSEAGTGNGYTF
once,TRBJ2-5,TRBD1,TRBV4-1,TGCGCCAGCAGCCAAACACCGGGACAGGGTTGGAGAGAGACCCAGTACTTC,CASSQTPGQGWRETQYF
.,TRBJ2-2,.,TRBV19,TGTGCCAGTATTAAACACGACACCGGGGAGCTGTTTTTT,CASIKHDTGELFF
.,TRBJ2-7,TRBD1,TRBV6-1,TGTGCCAGCAGTGAAGGGACAGGGGGCTACGAGCAGTACTTC,CASSEGTGGYEQYF
.,TRBJ2-1,TRBD1,TRBV6-1,TGTGCCAGCAGTGAACGGGACAGCCCTTTTAATGAGCAGTTCTTC,CASSERDSPFNEQFF
.,TRBJ1-5,TRBD1,TRBV5-5,TGTGCCAGCAGCCTGGGGACAGGGGGCCTGGAGCCCCAGCATTTT,CASSLGTGGLEPQHF